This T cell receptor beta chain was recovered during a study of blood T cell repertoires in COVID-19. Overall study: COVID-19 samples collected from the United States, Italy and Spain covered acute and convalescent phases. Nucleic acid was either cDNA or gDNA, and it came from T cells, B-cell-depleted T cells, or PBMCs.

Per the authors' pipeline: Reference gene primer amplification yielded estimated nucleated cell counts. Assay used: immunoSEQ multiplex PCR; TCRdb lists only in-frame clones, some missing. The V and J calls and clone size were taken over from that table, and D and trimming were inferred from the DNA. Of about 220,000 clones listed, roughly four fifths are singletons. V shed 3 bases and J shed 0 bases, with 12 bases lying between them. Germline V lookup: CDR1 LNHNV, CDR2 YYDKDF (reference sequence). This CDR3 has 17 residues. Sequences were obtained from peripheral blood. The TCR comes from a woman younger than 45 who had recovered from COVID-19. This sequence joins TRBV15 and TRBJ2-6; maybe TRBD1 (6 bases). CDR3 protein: CATSRPRGSSGANVLTF. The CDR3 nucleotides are TGTGCCACCAGCAGGCCCAGGGGAAGCTCTGGGGCCAACGTCCTGACTTTC.